A single sample is the source of the 26 T cell receptor beta chains below, sequenced in a study of CD8 T cells in Susac syndrome. Reverse transcription of 0.5 to 1 ug RNA was performed with random hexamers. A single record per CDR3 protein comes from TCRdb applying MiXCR to the immunoSEQ multiplex PCR reads. The sample shows some 150,000 distinct CDR3 sequences, 95% of them seen only once. The sequenced material came from CD4+ T cells from PBMCs. The receptor set was obtained from a human donor with Susac syndrome.

The CDR3 loop reads CAWSVGGSETQYF. CDR3 DNA sequence: TGTGCCTGGAGTGTAGGGGGGTCCGAGACCCAGTACTTC. V usage is TRBV30 and J usage is TRBJ2-5, with D perhaps being TRBD1 or TRBD2 (6 bases each). From germline, CDR1 is GTSNPN and CDR2 SVGIG (reference sequence). This CDR3 is built from 13 residues. V was cut by 0 bases and J by 5 bases, with 10 bases left in between.

The rearrangement uses TRBV2 and TRBJ2-1; TRBD2 aligns across 9 bases. Germline V gives CDR1 SNHLY, CDR2 FYNNEI. After removal of 9 bases from V and 10 bases from J, the junction contained 16 bases not matched to a gene. CDR3 length: 15 residues. CDR3 sequence: CASQPGLAQTGEQFF. The CDR3 bases are TGTGCCAGTCAACCGGGACTAGCCCAAACGGGGGAGCAGTTCTTC.

The chain uses TRBV6-2 or TRBV6-3 and TRBJ2-5; no clear D. V gave up 3 bases and J gave up 4 bases, with 3 bases separating them. Germline V gene data show CDR1 as MNHEY and CDR2 as SVGEGT. CDR3 length equals 11 residues. DNA for the CDR3: TGTGCCAGCAGTTATGCAGAGACCCAGTACTTC. Translation gives CASSYAETQYF.

The gene calls are TRBV4-1 and TRBJ2-5; D is ambiguous. The germline gives CDR1 MGHRA, CDR2 YSYEKL. The ends were cut back, 0 bases at V and 1 base at J, with 9 bases in the middle. The CDR3 loop spans 15 amino acids. The CDR3 region has the DNA TGCGCCAGCAGCCAAGATCATATGGCCCAAGAGACCCAGTACTTC. Encoded protein: CASSQDHMAQETQYF.

In DNA form, the CDR3 reads TGCAGCGTGAACAGGGGGGAGAGAGAAGAGACCCAGTACTTC. Residues: CSVNRGEREETQYF. The V gene is TRBV29-1, the J gene TRBJ2-5, with 8 bases fitting TRBD1. Germline CDR1 is SQVTM and CDR2 is ANQGSEA. V gave up 6 bases and J gave up 3 bases; unmatched junction bases: 9. The CDR3 covers 14 residues.

This clonotype occurred once. V is TRBV15 and J is TRBJ2-7, with D possibly matching TRBD2 (6 bases). Between the trimmed V and J ends, which lost 4 bases and 3 bases, there was a span of 13 bases. Germline V gives CDR1 LNHNV, CDR2 YYDKDF (reference sequence). CDR3 size: 14 residues. The CDR3 loop reads CATSIASGSYEQYF. DNA for the CDR3: TGTGCCACCAGCATAGCCTCCGGGAGCTACGAGCAGTACTTC.

This chain joins TRBV29-1 and TRBJ2-3; 7 bases are a match to TRBD2. The V gene end was trimmed by 8 bases and the J gene end by 0 bases; junction bases not matched to a gene: 5. This CDR3 is 13 amino acids long. CDR1 and CDR2 (germline): SQVTM, ANQGSEA. As DNA, the CDR3 is TGCAGCACTAGCGCAACTAGCACAGATACGCAGTATTTT. Its protein is CSTSATSTDTQYF.

This sequence joins TRBV30 and TRBJ1-1; 7 nucleotides match TRBD1. CDR1 is GTSNPN, CDR2 SVGIG, per germline (reference sequence). V lost 4 bases and J lost 0; bases outside the gene matches: 8. This CDR3 contains 15 residues. The CDR3 nucleotides are TGTGCCTGGAAAGACAGGGCGATAATGAACACTGAAGCTTTCTTT. Translation: CAWKDRAIMNTEAFF.

The rearrangement uses TRBV4-1 and TRBJ2-3, with 8 nucleotides matching TRBD2. V trimming: 4 bases; J trimming: 5 bases; junction bases outside the gene matches: 23. Germline V gene sequence: CDR1 MGHRA, CDR2 YSYEKL. The CDR3 runs to 20 residues. The CDR3 protein is CASSPGGSGRLIKRGDTQYF. DNA of the CDR3: TGCGCCAGCAGCCCTGGGGGGAGCGGGAGATTAATAAAGAGAGGAGATACGCAGTATTTT.

This clonotype was seen only once. V is TRBV20-1 and J is TRBJ1-5; D is undetermined. The CDR3 extends over 14 amino acids. V dropped 5 bases and J dropped 0 bases, with 11 bases sitting between them. The germline V gene encodes CDR1 DFQATT and CDR2 SNEGSKA (reference sequence). The CDR3 here is CSALRGDSNQPQHF. The CDR3 nucleotides read TGCAGTGCTCTCCGGGGAGATAGCAATCAGCCCCAGCATTTT.

V gene TRBV6-1 combines with J gene TRBJ2-1; the D gene could be TRBD1 or TRBD2 (5 bases each). V was cut by 7 bases and J by 8 bases, with 21 bases left in between. Per germline, CDR1 MNHNS and CDR2 SASEGT. This CDR3 has 15 residues. The CDR3 spells CASKTGIKKGYEQFF. CDR3 nucleotides: TGTGCCAGCAAAACCGGGATTAAGAAGGGGTATGAGCAGTTCTTC.

The chain recombines TRBV5-4 with TRBJ2-6; TRBD1 matches at 8 bases. Per germline, CDR1 SGHNT and CDR2 YYREEE (reference sequence). Unmatched junction bases numbered 5, after V lost 3 bases and J lost 0 bases. The length of the CDR3 is 17 residues. The CDR3 DNA reads as TGTGCCAGCAGCTCGGGACAGGCCCACTCTGGGGCCAACGTCCTGACTTTC. It codes for CASSSGQAHSGANVLTF. The full variable domain, its missing parts supplied by reference TRBV5-4 and TRBJ2-6, is ETGVTQSPTHLIKTRGQQVTLRCSSQSGHNTVSWYQQALGQGPQFIFQYYREEENGRGNFPPRFSGLQFPNYSSELNVNALELDDSALYLCASSSGQAHSGANVLTFGAGSRLTVL.

The chain links TRBV20-1 to TRBJ2-5; D may be TRBD1 (6 bases). This CDR3 contains 14 residues. Germline lookup yields CDR1 DFQATT and CDR2 SNEGSKA (reference sequence). V gave up 3 bases and J gave up 4 bases, with 15 bases separating them. In DNA form, the CDR3 reads TGCAGTGCTAGTAGGAACCAACAGGGAGAGACCCAGTACTTC. Translated, it gives CSASRNQQGETQYF.

This clonotype was picked up one time. The chain has TRBV6-5 and TRBJ1-5, with TRBD1 matching 9 bases. CDR1 is MNHEY, CDR2 SVGAGI, per germline. The CDR3 totals 13 residues. The junction had 4 bases not matched to a gene; V was cut back by 2 bases and J by 11 bases. CDR3 DNA: TGTGCCAGCAGTTACGGGACAGGGAAGACCCAGCATTTT. As protein: CASSYGTGKTQHF.

The chain has TRBV28 and TRBJ2-7; 10 bases align to TRBD2. V was pared by 10 bases and J by 2 bases, with 8 bases of the junction left unmatched. The germline V gene encodes CDR1 MDHEN and CDR2 SYDVKM. The length of the CDR3 is 14 residues. The CDR3, as DNA: TGTGCCATCGAAAGCGGGAGGGCGGCCTACGAGCAGTACTTC. It encodes CAIESGRAAYEQYF.

V and J are TRBV14 and TRBJ2-2, with D uncertain. The CDR3 sequence is 15 residues long. Trimming removed 1 base from V and 3 bases from J, with 9 bases in between. Per the germline V gene, CDR1 is SGHDN and CDR2 is FVKESK. CDR3 in DNA: TGTGCCAGCAGCCAAGTCGGAACTTACACCGGGGAGCTGTTTTTT. Its protein is CASSQVGTYTGELFF.

This clonotype was observed a single time. V and J are TRBV2 and TRBJ2-7; D possibly corresponds to TRBD1 (6 bases). The CDR3 is made up of 13 amino acids. Trimming took 7 bases from V and 4 from J, leaving 14 bases between them. Germline CDR1 SNHLY, CDR2 FYNNEI. The CDR3, as DNA: TGTGCCAGCAAAATGGCAGGGGATTACGAGCAGTACTTC. It is translated as CASKMAGDYEQYF.

The chain uses TRBV24-1 and TRBJ1-5; D may be TRBD1 (6 bases). Trimming stripped 1 base from V and 10 bases from J, with 16 bases between. This CDR3 comprises 15 residues. Germline V gene sequence: CDR1 KGHDR, CDR2 SFDVKD. Here the CDR3 reads CATSDFQEGVHPQHF. The DNA for the CDR3 is TGTGCCACCAGTGATTTTCAGGAGGGGGTCCATCCCCAGCATTTT.

In DNA form, the CDR3 reads TGCGCCAGCAGACTCTGGACGGACATGAACACTGAAGCTTTCTTT. Its translation: CASRLWTDMNTEAFF. V is TRBV4-3 and J is TRBJ1-1, with D possibly TRBD1 on 5 matching bases. This CDR3 has 15 residues. With 6 bases removed from V and 0 bases from J, the gap between germline ends came to 14 bases. From germline, CDR1 is LGHNA and CDR2 YSLEER.

The chain employs TRBV28 and TRBJ2-7; TRBD1 aligns across 7 bases. Unmatched junction bases numbered 7, after V lost 4 bases and J lost 1 base. The CDR3 contains 15 residues. CDR1 and CDR2 (germline): MDHEN, SYDVKM. Here the CDR3 reads CASSSPTGRSYEQYF. DNA for the CDR3: TGTGCCAGCAGTTCGCCGACAGGGAGATCCTACGAGCAGTACTTC.

The chain uses TRBV2 and TRBJ1-4; perhaps TRBD1 as D (5 bases). Trimming left V 2 bases short and J 4 bases short, with 11 bases between. Germline V lookup: CDR1 SNHLY, CDR2 FYNNEI. The CDR3 covers 15 residues. The CDR3 spells CASSEQGPFNEKLFF. The DNA of the CDR3 is TGTGCCAGCAGTGAACAGGGTCCCTTTAATGAAAAACTGTTTTTT.

This chain links TRBV30 with TRBJ1-1; weak D call: TRBD1 (6 bases). CDR1 is GTSNPN, CDR2 SVGIG, per germline (reference sequence). V lost 0 bases and J 8 bases, leaving 10 bases between the germline ends. This CDR3 has 12 amino acids. The CDR3 sequence: CAWSVQGPEAFF. CDR3 sequence (DNA): TGTGCCTGGAGTGTACAGGGTCCAGAAGCTTTCTTT.

This clonotype was detected only once. The chain employs TRBV20-1 and TRBJ2-4; 12 nucleotides agree with TRBD2. V lost 1 base, J lost 8 bases, and 9 bases stayed unmatched. The CDR3 is made up of 16 amino acids. Germline CDR1 DFQATT, CDR2 SNEGSKA (reference sequence). The CDR3 is CSARVLAGGRGDIQYF. Written as DNA, the CDR3 is TGCAGTGCTAGAGTACTAGCGGGAGGACGGGGGGACATTCAGTACTTC.

J is TRBJ2-7 and V is TRBV6-6; TRBD2 aligns across 9 bases. V lost 10 bases to trimming and J lost 1 base; unmatched junction nucleotides: 2. The CDR3 contains 12 residues. The germline V gene has CDR1 MNHNY and CDR2 SVGAGI (reference sequence). The CDR3 nucleotides are TGTGCCATTAGCGGGGGTTCCTACGAGCAGTACTTC. Residues: CAISGGSYEQYF.

The CDR3 DNA reads as TGCGCCAGCAGCTTGGGAGGTAGCGGGGGAGAGACCCAGTACTTC. It translates to CASSLGGSGGETQYF. This sequence joins TRBV5-1 and TRBJ2-5; 9 bases are a match to TRBD2. Germline V gives CDR1 SGHRS, CDR2 YFSETQ. J lost 4 bases, V lost 0 bases, and 4 bases had no gene match. The CDR3 consists of 15 residues.

The rearrangement links TRBV12-3 or TRBV12-4 to TRBJ1-5; D call uncertain. The CDR3 has 14 residues. Trimming took off 3 bases at V and 3 bases at J, with 9 bases between the two ends. This CDR3 is CASSFRANNQPQHF. Here the CDR3 DNA reads TGTGCCAGCAGTTTCCGGGCCAACAATCAGCCCCAGCATTTT.